This TCR beta chain was recorded in a study of OX40 agonist ivuxolimab in advanced cancers. Only in-frame clones appear in the TCRdb table, and some are missing; sequencing was by immunoSEQ multiplex PCR. Of 65,000 to 90,000 clones detected, approximately 80% appear once; the ten largest clones hold less than 3.5%. V shed 6 bases, J shed 3 bases, and the junction held 8 bases outside the gene matches. Per germline, CDR1 SNHLY and CDR2 FYNNEI. CDR3 length: 15 amino acids. This clonotype was obtained from an adult with an advanced solid tumor such as melanoma, head and neck, liver or kidney cancer. V is TRBV2 and J is TRBJ1-1, with 9 bases matching TRBD1. This specimen consisted of CD4+ or CD8+ T cells sorted from blood, obtained in a trial of the OX40 agonist ivuxolimab. The CDR3 DNA reads as TGTGCCAGCAGATTAATTACAGGGGGCTACACTGAAGCTTTCTTT. It codes for CASRLITGGYTEAFF.